Detailed here is one TCR beta chain. Its antigen target is currently unknown. The record has no base qualities; no much larger clone is one base away. Whole blood was collected in K2EDTA tubes by collaborating institutions according to the institutions' own protocols. Collaborator samples were shipped for TCRbeta analysis as frozen whole blood, isolated PBMCs, or DNA extracted from either sample type. The data belong to a study of blood T cell repertoires in COVID-19 (dated by TCRdb to about 2020). A note on the overall study: The collaborator samples originated in the United States, Italy and Spain and spanned the acute and convalescent phases of COVID-19. The repertoires were made available in a free public database intended to serve as a resource for research on the immune response to SARS-CoV-2. Samples were obtained from the ongoing ImmuneRACE study (first 160 participants) and from 1,000 to 1,500 subjects provided by 6 global collaborators. A de-identified subject ID, COVID-19 status, age in years and sex were almost always included in the sample metadata. Deeply sampled blood TCRbeta repertoires from subjects exposed to, actively infected with, or recovered from COVID-19 were included in the dataset. The material from the prospective study consisted of cDNA or gDNA derived from T cells, B-cell-depleted T cells, or PBMCs. Where HLA class I and class II types were available, the types were taken from metadata supplied by the sample provider, not from assay-based typing. The study at large found these results: How much clinical and demographic metadata was included differed by source and by participant, and the metadata was provided uncurated.

The immunoSEQ Assay, a bias-controlled multiplex PCR, was used to amplify TCRbeta CDR3 regions from genomic DNA. The paper's processing steps were these. Nucleated cell counts per sample were estimated from amplification of reference gene primers within the assay. Sequence reads were collapsed and filtered to measure the absolute abundance of every unique TCRbeta CDR3 rearrangement. For each sample, productive Simpson clonality was calculated by taking the square root of Simpson's diversity index across productive rearrangements. As stored in TCRdb, this immuneACCESS dataset retains in-frame rearrangements with V and J assigned. A fraction of the clones does not appear; measured against another copy, unresolved V genes explain less than half of the discrepancy, and the remainder lacks a known reason. V, J and clone size reflect that table, while D and trimming were determined from the DNA. The sample yields tens of thousands of clones; around 93% were counted once. The ten biggest clones cover 2.5% to 3.5% of the sample.

Reading from cysteine to phenylalanine, the CDR3 counts 13 amino acids. The kept DNA is CDR3 alone, 39 bases in frame from the first base. The germline V and J ends show losses of 7 bases and 4 bases respectively, and no gene match explains 3 bases of the junction. The chain couples TRBV12-3 or TRBV12-4 to TRBJ2-1, with 8 junctional bases fitting TRBD2. This sequence originates from a man aged 50 to 59 with acute or convalescent COVID-19. The sample was peripheral blood. The DNA sequence is given as TGTGCCAGCAAACTAGCGGAGTACAATGAGCAGTTCTTC. Translated, this gives CASKLAEYNEQFF.